Shown below are 10 T cell receptor beta chains from a single sample sequenced in a study of blood T cell repertoires in COVID-19. The data were produced by immunoSEQ multiplex PCR, yet TCRdb's version contains in-frame clones alone and is incomplete. This sample has tens of thousands of clones, with around 85% found just once. The specimen sequenced was peripheral blood. These receptor sequences come from a human donor in a cohort sampled during active COVID-19.

This clone appeared a single time. The genes are TRBV9 and TRBJ1-2, with D unresolved. The germline CDR1 and CDR2 sequences are SGDLS and YYNGEE. The CDR3 consists of 14 residues. V dropped 3 bases and J dropped 8 bases, with 17 bases sitting between them. CDR3: CASSGRAVGIGYTF. The CDR3 DNA is TGTGCCAGCAGCGGGAGGGCGGTGGGGATCGGCTACACCTTC.

The chain employs TRBV6-5 and TRBJ2-1; a weak D match, TRBD2 (5 bases). V dropped 5 bases and J dropped 7 bases, with 12 bases sitting between them. The CDR3 runs 13 residues. Germline-derived CDR1 and CDR2 are MNHEY and SVGAGI. The CDR3 region has the DNA TGTGCCAGCAGTCGGCTAGCCGGGAATGAGCAGTTCTTC. Residues: CASSRLAGNEQFF.

The CDR3, as DNA: TGCGCCAGCAGTCGACCGGCGGGGGCAGTATCGGTGGGCTATGGCTACACCTTC. Protein: CASSRPAGAVSVGYGYTF. The V gene is TRBV4-1, the J gene TRBJ1-2; weak D call: TRBD1 (6 bases). Germline assignment: CDR1 MGHRA and CDR2 YSYEKL. V lost 6 bases, J lost 4 bases, and 27 bases lay in between. This CDR3 contains 18 residues.

This clone appeared a single time. DNA for the CDR3: TGTGCCAGCAGTTACTTATCTTCGGGACACCACTATGGCTACACCTTC. This sequence encodes CASSYLSSGHHYGYTF. This chain links TRBV6-5 with TRBJ1-2; TRBD1 is a possible D gene (6 bases). The CDR3 is 16 residues long. The V and J ends lost 1 base and 3 bases respectively, with 15 bases between them. Germline CDR1 is MNHEY and CDR2 is SVGAGI.

The rearrangement uses TRBV3-1 (or the pseudogene TRBV3-2) and TRBJ2-3; a weak D match, TRBD1 (5 bases). The V and J ends lost 1 base and 4 bases respectively, with 12 bases between them. The CDR3 sequence is 15 residues long. Germline V CDR1 and CDR2: LGHDT, YNNKEL (reference sequence). This CDR3 reads CASSQASSRADTQYF. The DNA of the CDR3 is TGTGCCAGCAGCCAAGCAAGCTCCAGGGCAGATACGCAGTATTTT.

The CDR3 here is CASSTSGTAHFQYF. In DNA, the CDR3 is TGTGCCAGCAGCACCTCCGGGACAGCCCATTTTCAGTACTTC. The chain joins TRBV7-2 to TRBJ2-7; 7 bases map to TRBD1. CDR1 is SGHTA and CDR2 is FQGNSA in the germline V gene. J gave up 10 bases and V 5 bases, and 14 bases lay outside the gene matches. This CDR3 is 14 amino acids long.

The chain joins TRBV4-2 to TRBJ2-4; TRBD1 matches at 8 bases. Germline-derived CDR1 and CDR2 are LGHNA and YNFKEQ. The V gene end was trimmed by 5 bases and the J gene end by 5 bases; junction bases not matched to a gene: 14. CDR3 length equals 17 residues. CDR3 residues: CASSDGQGPVSQNIQYF. In DNA, the CDR3 is TGTGCCAGCAGCGACGGACAGGGTCCCGTTTCGCAAAACATTCAGTACTTC.

The V and J genes are TRBV5-1 and TRBJ1-1, with 10 bases matching TRBD1. This CDR3 has 17 residues. CDR1 and CDR2 (germline): SGHRS, YFSETQ. Trimming removed 6 bases from V and 0 bases from J; junction bases left unmatched: 11. The CDR3 DNA reads as TGCGCCAGCACCTTTCAGGGACAGGGGAGCATGAACACTGAAGCTTTCTTT. Its translation is CASTFQGQGSMNTEAFF.

The chain is built from TRBV24-1 and TRBJ2-5, with 8 bases that match TRBD1. The CDR3 extends over 13 amino acids. Looked up from germline, CDR1 is KGHDR and CDR2 is SFDVKD. Germline trimming cut 5 bases from V and 2 bases from J; bases unmatched to any gene: 0. The CDR3 loop reads CATSGTGQETQYF. DNA for the CDR3: TGTGCCACCAGTGGGACAGGGCAAGAGACCCAGTACTTC.

The table lists this clone with a few counts. The rearrangement uses TRBV6-1 and TRBJ1-5; D is possibly TRBD1 (5 bases). Germline lookup yields CDR1 MNHNS and CDR2 SASEGT. The CDR3 covers 15 residues. Trimming removed 2 bases at V and 4 bases at J, with 12 bases between. The CDR3 here is CASSETPGRNQPQHF. For the CDR3, the DNA is TGTGCCAGCAGTGAAACCCCAGGGAGGAATCAGCCCCAGCATTTT.